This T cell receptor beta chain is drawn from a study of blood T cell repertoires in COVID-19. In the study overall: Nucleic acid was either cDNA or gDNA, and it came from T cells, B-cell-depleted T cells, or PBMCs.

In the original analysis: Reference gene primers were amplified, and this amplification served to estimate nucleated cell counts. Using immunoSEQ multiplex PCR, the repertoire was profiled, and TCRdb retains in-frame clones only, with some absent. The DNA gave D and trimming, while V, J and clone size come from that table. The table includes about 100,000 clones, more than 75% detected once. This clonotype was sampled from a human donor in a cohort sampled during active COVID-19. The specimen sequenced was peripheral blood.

For the CDR3, the DNA is TGTGCCAGCAGTCCCAGCGGAGCTAGCACAGATACGCAGTATTTT. Its protein product is CASSPSGASTDTQYF. The rearrangement uses TRBV7-9 and TRBJ2-3; D may be TRBD2 (5 bases). Trimming cost V 6 bases and J 0 bases, with 13 bases left between them. Germline V lookup: CDR1 SEHNR, CDR2 FQNEAQ (reference sequence). The CDR3 runs to 15 residues.